The following is a T cell receptor (beta chain) sequence with its context. The data were taken from a study of Ad26.COV2.S vaccination and SARS-CoV-2 variants. Produced via immunoSEQ multiplex PCR; TCRdb's table is partial and in-frame only. Among about 420,000 clones listed, approximately 90% were seen once. The germline V gene encodes CDR1 SGHVS and CDR2 FQNEAQ. The V gene lost 3 bases and the J gene lost 4 bases, with 7 bases spanning the gap. The CDR3 is made up of 14 amino acids. Indicated treatment: 19 received Ad26.COV2.S at low or high dose, single or two shots; about 5 received placebo; per-sample allocation not given. The investigators took samples on day 63 after the first vaccine or placebo injection.

The origin of this receptor is a person between 18 and 65 years old who received the Ad26.COV2.S COVID-19 vaccine or a placebo. The chain is built from TRBV7-8 and TRBJ2-6; D is ambiguous. The sample consisted of peripheral blood, taken in a trial of Ad26.COV2.S vaccine versus placebo. DNA of the CDR3: TGTGCCAGCAGCTTCAGTACCGGGGCCAACGTCCTGACTTTC. Its translation: CASSFSTGANVLTF. Combining the CDR3 with reference TRBV7-8 and TRBJ2-6 gives the whole variable domain GAGVSQSPRYKVAKRGQDVALRCDPISGHVSLFWYQQALGQGPEFLTYFQNEAQLDKSGLPSDRFFAERPEGSVSTLKIQRTQQEDSAVYLCASSFSTGANVLTFGAGSRLTVL.